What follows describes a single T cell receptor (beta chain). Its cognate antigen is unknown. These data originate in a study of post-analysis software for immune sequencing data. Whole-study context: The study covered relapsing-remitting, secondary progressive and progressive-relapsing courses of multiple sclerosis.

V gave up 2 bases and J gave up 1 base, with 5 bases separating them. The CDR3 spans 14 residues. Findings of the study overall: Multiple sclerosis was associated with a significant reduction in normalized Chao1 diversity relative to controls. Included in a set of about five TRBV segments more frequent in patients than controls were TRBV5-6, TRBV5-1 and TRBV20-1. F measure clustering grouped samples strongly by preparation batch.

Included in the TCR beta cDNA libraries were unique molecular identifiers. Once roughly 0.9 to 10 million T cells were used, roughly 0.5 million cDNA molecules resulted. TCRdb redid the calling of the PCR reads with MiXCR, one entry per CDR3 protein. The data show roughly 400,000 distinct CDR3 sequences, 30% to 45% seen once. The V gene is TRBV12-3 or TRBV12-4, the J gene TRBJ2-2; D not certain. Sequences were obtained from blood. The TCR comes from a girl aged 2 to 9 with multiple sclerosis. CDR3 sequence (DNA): TGTGCCAGCAGTTTATCTTGGAACACCGGGGAGCTGTTTTTT. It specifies CASSLSWNTGELFF.